This T cell receptor (beta chain) was captured in a study of T cell responses to AZD1222 COVID-19 vaccine. Findings of the study overall: The span of vaccine-associated CD4 TCRs extended across spike, with dominance at 160-218 and 743-854. Regions left unmutated in variants are reportedly the target of nearly half of spike-specific TCRs.

Germline loops: CDR1 SGHNT, CDR2 YYREEE (reference sequence). Between the trimmed V and J ends, which lost 5 bases and 2 bases, there was a span of 17 bases. The CDR3 has 16 residues. The table came from immunoSEQ multiplex PCR; TCRdb's copy has only in-frame clones and leaves some out. The data contain approximately 93,000 clones, about nine tenths of them singletons. Second-dose intervals of approximately 4 or approximately 12 weeks were pooled. Comment on this clone: As yet, its antigen is unknown.

The input for sequencing was peripheral blood, taken 28 days after the second AZD1222 dose. The receptor was derived from an adult who received the AZD1222 COVID-19 vaccine. This sequence joins TRBV5-4 and TRBJ1-3; D possibly corresponds to TRBD1 (5 bases). The CDR3 sequence is CASRMRGAGTGNTIYF. CDR3 nucleotides: TGTGCCAGCAGGATGAGGGGCGCGGGAACTGGAAACACCATATATTTT.